Listed here are 14 T cell receptor beta chains from one sample, sequenced in a study of T-cell reconstitution after alpha-beta-depleted transplantation in children. Whole-study findings and limits: At the one-year point after transplant, T-cell counts and TCRbeta diversity were found to come mostly from T cells that had been newly produced.

No antigen has been identified for these receptors. A TCRbeta library incorporating unique molecular identifiers was prepared. In TCRdb, the PCR reads were re-called with MiXCR into one record per CDR3 protein. The sample carries about 300,000 distinct CDR3 sequences, roughly 7.8% recorded once. Specimen: peripheral blood, collected 360 days after TCRalphabeta/CD19-depleted stem cell transplant. These receptors originate from a female patient between 2 and 15 years old who had a stem cell transplant for Fanconi anemia, so the T cells may come from the graft donor.

Worth noting for this clonotype: Possible read error: a much larger clone is one base away. No conserved phenylalanine or tryptophan is present at the end of the CDR3, so a read error is the likely explanation. The J gene is TRBJ2-2, the V gene TRBV5-1; D possibly corresponds to TRBD2 (5 bases). This CDR3 region has 13 residues. Per germline, CDR1 SGHRS and CDR2 YFSETQ. The germline V and J ends were trimmed by 4 bases and 7 bases, with 11 bases remaining between them. For the CDR3, the DNA is TGCGCCAGCAGCGTGGAGGTTTTCGGGGAGCTGTTTTTA. Its protein product is CASSVEVFGELFL.

In this sample, this clonotype turned up once. At one end the junction does not follow the germline gene, possibly because of a read error. CDR3 sequence (DNA): TGTGCCAGCAGTTTAGTACGGGCGGGGTCGGGGTTTCTCCAGCCCCAGCATTTT. Amino acid sequence: CASSLVRAGSGFLQPQHF. V and J are TRBV7-6 and TRBJ1-5; no clear D. The CDR3 has 18 residues. CDR1 and CDR2 (germline): SGHVS, FNYEAQ.

This clonotype turned up a few times. The chain has TRBV20-1 and TRBJ2-3; D gene uncertain. CDR1 and CDR2 (germline): DFQATT, SNEGSKA (reference sequence). The CDR3 covers 13 residues. V dropped 4 bases and J dropped 11 bases, with 19 bases sitting between them. CDR3 DNA: TGCAGTGCTAAATTTATCTACCCGGACCGGCAGTATTTT. It yields the protein CSAKFIYPDRQYF.

This clonotype appeared many times. This chain uses TRBV28 with TRBJ2-1; 10 bases fit TRBD1. Trimming at V came to 3 bases and at J to 7 bases, leaving 6 bases not matched to a gene. The CDR3 has 15 amino acids. Germline assignment: CDR1 MDHEN and CDR2 SYDVKM. DNA for the CDR3: TGTGCCAGCAGTTTCGGACAGGGGGTAGGAAATGAGCAGTTCTTC. The encoded protein is CASSFGQGVGNEQFF.

This clonotype was seen ten or more times. This sequence may be a read error, since a much larger clone differs from it by one base. The chain uses TRBV11-2 and TRBJ1-1; TRBD1 aligns across 7 bases. The CDR3 loop spans 13 amino acids. J was trimmed by 4 bases and V by 4 bases; bases with no gene match: 3. CDR1 is SGHAT and CDR2 is FQNNGV in the germline V gene. CDR3 sequence reads: CASSSTGSTEAFF. CDR3 sequence (DNA): TGTGCCAGCAGCTCGACAGGGAGCACTGAAGCTTTCTTT.

V is TRBV11-2 and J is TRBJ1-2; tentatively, D is TRBD1 (5 bases). Trimming shortened V by 3 bases and J by 8 bases, and 19 bases separated the two germline ends. This CDR3 comprises 15 residues. Germline-derived CDR1 and CDR2 are SGHAT and FQNNGV. The CDR3 loop reads CASSFFFREGTGYTF. The CDR3 region has the DNA TGTGCCAGCAGCTTTTTTTTCAGGGAAGGTACGGGCTACACCTTC.

The CDR3 protein is CASSFASSGGHQYF. CDR3 nucleotides: TGTGCCAGCAGTTTTGCGTCCAGCGGGGGCCACCAGTATTTT. V and J are TRBV28 and TRBJ2-3; 8 bases map to TRBD2. Germline CDR1 reads MDHEN; CDR2 reads SYDVKM. The CDR3 covers 14 residues. The ends lost 3 bases at V and 12 bases at J; junction bases unmatched: 11.

The J gene is TRBJ2-3, the V gene TRBV6-5; 9 bases map to TRBD2. Germline lookup yields CDR1 MNHEY and CDR2 SVGAGI. With 0 bases clipped from V and 5 bases from J, the junction kept 9 bases outside the gene matches. This CDR3 comprises 17 residues. CDR3 nucleotides: TGTGCCAGCAGTTACTCGTCAAGGCGGGGGGGCAGAGATACGCAGTATTTT. Translation: CASSYSSRRGGRDTQYF.

This clonotype was seen repeatedly, ten times or more. The V call is TRBV5-1, the J call TRBJ2-3; D is possibly TRBD2 (7 bases). The CDR3 length is 16 residues. V was trimmed by 0 bases and J by 3 bases, leaving 14 bases between them. From germline, CDR1 is SGHRS and CDR2 YFSETQ. The CDR3 loop reads CASSLATGGRTDTQYF. Written as DNA, the CDR3 is TGCGCCAGCAGCTTGGCTACGGGGGGCCGGACAGATACGCAGTATTTT.

This clonotype showed up many times. The chain recombines TRBV24-1 with TRBJ2-1; 7 bases line up with TRBD1. CDR1 is KGHDR and CDR2 is SFDVKD in the germline V gene. The CDR3 is 14 residues long. V trimming: 7 bases; J trimming: 4 bases; junction bases outside the gene matches: 6. The CDR3 region is CATSGTQGYNEQFF. The CDR3 nucleotides are TGTGCCACCAGCGGGACACAGGGGTACAATGAGCAGTTCTTC.

There are many counts of this clonotype. The chain has TRBV10-3 and TRBJ2-7; TRBD2 aligns across 7 bases. The CDR3 is 15 amino acids. The V gene end was trimmed by 0 bases and the J gene end by 3 bases; junction bases not matched to a gene: 5. Germline CDR1 and CDR2: ENHRY and SYGVKD. DNA for the CDR3: TGTGCCATCAGTGAGTCCACTAGCGCTGACTACGAGCAGTACTTC. Protein product: CAISESTSADYEQYF.

This clonotype has a handful of counts. The rearrangement links TRBV20-1 to TRBJ1-6; a possible D gene is TRBD1 (5 bases). The germline CDR1 and CDR2 sequences are DFQATT and SNEGSKA (reference sequence). This CDR3 has 15 residues. Trimming removed 3 bases at V and 7 bases at J, with 16 bases between. CDR3 DNA sequence: TGCAGTGCTAGGATGGCCCTGGGGGTAAATTCACCCCTCCACTTT. Its protein is CSARMALGVNSPLHF.

This clonotype was counted at least ten times. The chain links TRBV4-2 to TRBJ2-7, with TRBD2 matching 9 bases. In germline, CDR1 is LGHNA, CDR2 YNFKEQ. CDR3 length: 15 residues. Trimming removed 0 bases from V and 2 bases from J; junction bases left unmatched: 2. The CDR3 sequence: CASSQESSGAYEQYF. The DNA of the CDR3 is TGTGCCAGCAGCCAAGAGTCTAGCGGGGCCTACGAGCAGTACTTC.

The chain combines TRBV2 with TRBJ1-1, with a possible D match to TRBD1 (5 bases). The germline gives CDR1 SNHLY, CDR2 FYNNEI. The CDR3 has 13 amino acids. The V gene lost 7 bases and the J gene lost 2 bases, with 11 bases spanning the gap. CDR3 nucleotide sequence: TGTGCCAGCACGGGGGTGTCAAACACTGAAGCTTTCTTT. It specifies CASTGVSNTEAFF.